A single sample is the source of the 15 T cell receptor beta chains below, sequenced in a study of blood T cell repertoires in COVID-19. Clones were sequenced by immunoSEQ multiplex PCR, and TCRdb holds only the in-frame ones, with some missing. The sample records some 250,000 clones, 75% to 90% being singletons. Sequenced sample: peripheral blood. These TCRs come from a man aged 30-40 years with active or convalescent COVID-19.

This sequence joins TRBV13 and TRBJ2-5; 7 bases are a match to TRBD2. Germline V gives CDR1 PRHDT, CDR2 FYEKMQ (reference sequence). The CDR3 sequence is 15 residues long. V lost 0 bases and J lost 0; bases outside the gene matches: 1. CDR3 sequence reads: CASSLGGTNQETQYF. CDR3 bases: TGTGCCAGCAGCTTAGGTGGGACTAACCAAGAGACCCAGTACTTC.

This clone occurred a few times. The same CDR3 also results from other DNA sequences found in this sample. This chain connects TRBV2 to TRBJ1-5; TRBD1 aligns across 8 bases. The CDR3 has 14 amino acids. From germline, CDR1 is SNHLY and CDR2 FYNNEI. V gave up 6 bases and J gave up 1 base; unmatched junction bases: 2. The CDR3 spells CASRDRGSNQPQHF. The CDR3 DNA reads TGTGCCAGCAGAGACAGGGGCAGCAATCAGCCCCAGCATTTT.

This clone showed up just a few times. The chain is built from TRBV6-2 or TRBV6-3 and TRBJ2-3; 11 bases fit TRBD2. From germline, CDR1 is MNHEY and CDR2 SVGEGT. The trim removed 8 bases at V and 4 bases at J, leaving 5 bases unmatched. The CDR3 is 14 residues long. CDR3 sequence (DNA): TGTGCCAGCGGCCTTAGCGGGGGGGCAGATACGCAGTATTTT. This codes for CASGLSGGADTQYF.

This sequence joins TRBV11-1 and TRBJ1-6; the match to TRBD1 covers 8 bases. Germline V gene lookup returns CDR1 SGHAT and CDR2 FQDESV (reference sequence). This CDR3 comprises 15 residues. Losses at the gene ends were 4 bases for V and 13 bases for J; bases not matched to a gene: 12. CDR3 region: CASSSGQEIVSPLHF. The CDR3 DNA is TGTGCCAGCAGCTCGGGACAGGAAATCGTTTCCCCCCTCCACTTT.

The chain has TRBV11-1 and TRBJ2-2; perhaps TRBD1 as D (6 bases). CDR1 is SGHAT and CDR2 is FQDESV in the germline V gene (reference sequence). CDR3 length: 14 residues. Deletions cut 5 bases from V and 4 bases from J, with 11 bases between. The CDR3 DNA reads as TGTGCCAGCAGCGGTACAGGGATCACCGGGGAGCTGTTTTTT. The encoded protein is CASSGTGITGELFF.

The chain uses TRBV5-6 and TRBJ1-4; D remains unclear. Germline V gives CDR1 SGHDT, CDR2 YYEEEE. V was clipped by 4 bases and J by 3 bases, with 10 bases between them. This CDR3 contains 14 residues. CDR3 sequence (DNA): TGTGCCAGCAGCCCAGGATTTTCTAATGAAAAACTGTTTTTT. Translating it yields CASSPGFSNEKLFF.

The CDR3 protein is CASSSWTPRYAGNEQYF. The CDR3 region has the DNA TGTGCCAGCAGCTCTTGGACCCCGCGGTACGCGGGGAACGAGCAGTACTTC. The chain couples TRBV11-2 to TRBJ2-7, with D possibly TRBD2 on 6 matching bases. CDR1 and CDR2 from the germline V gene are SGHAT and FQNNGV. V lost 4 bases and J lost 5, with 24 bases in between. The CDR3 contains 17 residues.

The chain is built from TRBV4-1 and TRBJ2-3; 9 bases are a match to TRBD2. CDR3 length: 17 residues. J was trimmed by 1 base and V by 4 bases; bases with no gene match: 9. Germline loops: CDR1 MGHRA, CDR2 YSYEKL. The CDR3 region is CASSPIAGLAGTDTQYF. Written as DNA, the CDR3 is TGCGCCAGCAGCCCCATTGCGGGACTAGCCGGCACAGATACGCAGTATTTT.

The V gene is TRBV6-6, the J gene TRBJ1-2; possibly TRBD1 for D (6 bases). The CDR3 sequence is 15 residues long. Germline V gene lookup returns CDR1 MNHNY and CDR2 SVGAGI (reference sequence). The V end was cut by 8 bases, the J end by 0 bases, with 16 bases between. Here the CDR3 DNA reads TGTGCCAGCTCCAAGGAAGGGGACACTAACTATGGCTACACCTTC. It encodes CASSKEGDTNYGYTF.

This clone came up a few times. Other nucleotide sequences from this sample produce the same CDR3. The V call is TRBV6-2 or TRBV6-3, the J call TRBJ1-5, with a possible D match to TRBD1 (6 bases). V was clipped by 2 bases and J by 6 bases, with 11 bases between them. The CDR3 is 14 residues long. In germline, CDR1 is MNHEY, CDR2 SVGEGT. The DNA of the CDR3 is TGTGCCAGCAGTTACCCAGGGGTATTTCAGCCCCAGCATTTT. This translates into CASSYPGVFQPQHF.

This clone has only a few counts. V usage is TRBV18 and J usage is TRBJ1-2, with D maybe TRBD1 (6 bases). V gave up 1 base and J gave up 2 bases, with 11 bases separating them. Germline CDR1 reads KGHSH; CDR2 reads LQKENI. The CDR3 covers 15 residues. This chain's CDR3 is CASSPRTEINYGYTF. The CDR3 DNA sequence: TGTGCCAGCTCACCACGGACAGAAATAAACTATGGCTACACCTTC.

The CDR3 sequence: CAISGARVDYGYTF. CDR3 coding DNA: TGTGCCATCAGTGGAGCCAGGGTTGACTATGGCTACACCTTC. The J gene is TRBJ1-2, the V gene TRBV10-3; D perhaps matches TRBD1 (5 bases). Germline CDR1 is ENHRY and CDR2 is SYGVKD. V gave up 4 bases and J gave up 3 bases, with 12 bases separating them. The CDR3 covers 14 residues.

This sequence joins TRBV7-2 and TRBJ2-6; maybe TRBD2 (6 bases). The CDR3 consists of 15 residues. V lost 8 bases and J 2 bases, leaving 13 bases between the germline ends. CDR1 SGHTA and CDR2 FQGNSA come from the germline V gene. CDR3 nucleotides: TGTGCCAGCGCCGAGGAGGGGACTGGGGCCAACGTCCTGACTTTC. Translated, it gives CASAEEGTGANVLTF.

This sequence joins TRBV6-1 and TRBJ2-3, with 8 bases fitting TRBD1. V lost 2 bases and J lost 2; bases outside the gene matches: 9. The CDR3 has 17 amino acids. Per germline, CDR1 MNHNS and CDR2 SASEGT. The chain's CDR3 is CASSEKEVQGVTDTQYF. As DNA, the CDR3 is TGTGCCAGCAGTGAAAAAGAGGTACAGGGGGTCACAGATACGCAGTATTTT.

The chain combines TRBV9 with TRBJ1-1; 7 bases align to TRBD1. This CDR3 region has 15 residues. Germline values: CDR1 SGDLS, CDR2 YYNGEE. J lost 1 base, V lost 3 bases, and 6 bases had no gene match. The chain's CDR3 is CASSAGDRWNTEAFF. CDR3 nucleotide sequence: TGTGCCAGCAGCGCTGGGGACAGATGGAACACTGAAGCTTTCTTT.